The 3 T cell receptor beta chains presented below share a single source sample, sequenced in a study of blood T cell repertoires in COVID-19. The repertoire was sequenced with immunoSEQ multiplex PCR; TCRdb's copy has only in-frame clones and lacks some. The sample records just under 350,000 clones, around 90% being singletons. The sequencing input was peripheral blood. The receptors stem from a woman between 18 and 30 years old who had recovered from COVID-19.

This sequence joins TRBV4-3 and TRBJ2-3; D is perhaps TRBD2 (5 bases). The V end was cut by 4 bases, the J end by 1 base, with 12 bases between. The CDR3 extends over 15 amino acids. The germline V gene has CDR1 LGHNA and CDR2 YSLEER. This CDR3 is CASSPAVSRTDTQYF. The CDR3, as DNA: TGCGCCAGCAGCCCAGCGGTCTCCCGCACAGATACGCAGTATTTT.

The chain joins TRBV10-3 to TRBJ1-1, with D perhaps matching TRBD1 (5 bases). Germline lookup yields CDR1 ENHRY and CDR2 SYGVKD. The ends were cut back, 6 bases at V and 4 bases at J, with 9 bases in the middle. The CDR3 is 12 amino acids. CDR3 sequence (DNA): TGTGCCATCAGGACCGGGGGCACTGAAGCTTTCTTT. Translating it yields CAIRTGGTEAFF.

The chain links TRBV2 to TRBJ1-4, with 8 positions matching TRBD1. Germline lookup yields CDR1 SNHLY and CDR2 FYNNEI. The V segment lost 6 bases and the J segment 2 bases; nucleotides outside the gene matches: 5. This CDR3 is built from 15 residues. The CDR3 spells CASRTGELTNEKLFF. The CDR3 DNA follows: TGTGCCAGCAGGACAGGGGAGCTTACTAATGAAAAACTGTTTTTT.